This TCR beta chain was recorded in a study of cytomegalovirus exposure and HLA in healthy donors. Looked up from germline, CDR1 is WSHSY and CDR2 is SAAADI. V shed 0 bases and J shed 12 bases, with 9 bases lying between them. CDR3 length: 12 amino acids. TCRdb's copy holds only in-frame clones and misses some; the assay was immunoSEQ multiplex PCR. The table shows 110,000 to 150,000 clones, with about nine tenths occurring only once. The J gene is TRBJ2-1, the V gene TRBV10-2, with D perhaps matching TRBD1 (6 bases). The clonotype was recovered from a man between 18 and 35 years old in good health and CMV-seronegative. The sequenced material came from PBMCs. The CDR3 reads CASSESTQGQFF. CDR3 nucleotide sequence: TGCGCCAGCAGTGAGTCGACACAGGGGCAGTTCTTC.